This passage covers 32 T cell receptor beta chains from one sample sequenced in a study of a mutant IDH1 vaccine in newly diagnosed glioma. Antigen specificity for these receptors is unknown. Time point defined: week 47, end of study. Every vaccine dose comprised 300 ug of mutant IDH1 20-mer peptide plus topical imiquimod. The table came from immunoSEQ multiplex PCR; TCRdb's copy has only in-frame clones and leaves some out. Of almost 95,000 clones listed, just under 90% are singletons. Sequenced material: PBMCs, taken from a glioma patient whose treatment included an IDH1 peptide vaccine. The source of these receptors is a woman aged 50 to 60 with glioma.

This chain links TRBV30 with TRBJ1-2; 9 bases are a match to TRBD1. The V gene's germline CDR1 is GTSNPN and CDR2 SVGIG (reference sequence). The CDR3 loop spans 12 amino acids. After removal of 4 bases from V and 8 bases from J, the junction contained 5 bases not matched to a gene. CDR3 in amino acids: CAWTGTGRGYTF. CDR3 DNA: TGTGCCTGGACCGGGACAGGGAGAGGCTACACCTTC.

The J gene is TRBJ1-5, the V gene TRBV30, with D hard to call. The germline V and J ends were trimmed by 0 bases and 0 bases, with 12 bases remaining between them. This CDR3 comprises 16 residues. In germline, CDR1 is GTSNPN, CDR2 SVGIG (reference sequence). In nucleotides, the CDR3 is TGTGCCTGGAGTGTACGTGGTTCATATAGCAATCAGCCCCAGCATTTT. It encodes CAWSVRGSYSNQPQHF.

This chain uses TRBV5-1 with TRBJ2-3; the D gene is possibly TRBD2 (7 bases). This CDR3 comprises 14 residues. Per germline, CDR1 SGHRS and CDR2 YFSETQ. Trimming took 7 bases from V and 4 from J, leaving 16 bases between them. DNA for the CDR3: TGCGCCAGCGGGGCGGGGGCAATCGCAGATACGCAGTATTTT. Its translation: CASGAGAIADTQYF.

The chain carries TRBV6-4 and TRBJ1-1, with unresolved D. In germline, CDR1 is MRHNA, CDR2 SNTAGT. This CDR3 has 13 amino acids. Trimming cost V 0 bases and J 5 bases, with 7 bases left between them. For the CDR3, the DNA is TGTGCCAGCAGTGACTCGCCGGGAACTGAAGCTTTCTTT. Amino acids: CASSDSPGTEAFF.

A single count supports this clone. CDR3 sequence: CASSGTSGRVVGEQYF. The DNA for the CDR3 is TGTGCCAGCAGTGGGACTAGCGGGAGGGTGGTAGGCGAGCAGTACTTC. The V and J genes are TRBV27 and TRBJ2-7, with 16 bases lining up with TRBD2. Germline V gives CDR1 MNHEY, CDR2 SMNVEV (reference sequence). This CDR3 is 16 amino acids long. Unmatched junction bases numbered 7, after V lost 5 bases and J lost 6 bases.

The V gene is TRBV6-1, the J gene TRBJ2-5; D unclear. Matching the DNA end better, TRBJ2-7 makes the J call doubtful. This CDR3 has 13 residues. Germline CDR1 is MNHNS and CDR2 is SASEGT. CDR3 nucleotide sequence: TGTGCCAGCAGTGAAGGTGGCTCCTACGAGCAGTACTTC. Its protein is CASSEGGSYEQYF.

CDR3: CSVEGGPGLAGHYNEQFF. The CDR3 nucleotides are TGCAGCGTTGAAGGAGGACCGGGACTAGCGGGGCACTACAATGAGCAGTTCTTC. V and J are TRBV29-1 and TRBJ2-1; 13 positions match TRBD2. CDR3 length: 18 residues. CDR1 SQVTM and CDR2 ANQGSEA come from the germline V gene. Trimming cost V 1 base and J 3 bases; bases outside gene matches: 9.

The J gene is TRBJ2-1, the V gene TRBV10-3; maybe TRBD1 (5 bases). CDR1 and CDR2 from the germline V gene are ENHRY and SYGVKD. Trimming took off 0 bases at V and 7 bases at J, with 19 bases between the two ends. This CDR3 is 17 amino acids long. For the CDR3, the DNA is TGTGCCATCAGTGAGTCCAGGGCAGGGCCATTGCAAAATGAGCAGTTCTTC. Residues: CAISESRAGPLQNEQFF.

The rearrangement joins TRBV2 to TRBJ1-2; 8 nucleotides align to TRBD1. Trimming removed 0 bases from V and 4 bases from J; junction bases left unmatched: 7. The germline V gene encodes CDR1 SNHLY and CDR2 FYNNEI. The CDR3 loop spans 16 amino acids. The CDR3: CASSEARAGGSYGYTF. In DNA form, the CDR3 reads TGTGCCAGCAGTGAAGCGCGGGCAGGGGGCTCCTATGGCTACACCTTC.

The CDR3 DNA reads TGCGCCAGCAGCCTCCGGGGACCAAACTATGGCTACACCTTC. It yields the protein CASSLRGPNYGYTF. The chain has TRBV4-1 and TRBJ1-2; possible D gene TRBD1, 5 bases. Germline loops: CDR1 MGHRA, CDR2 YSYEKL. The CDR3 extends over 14 amino acids. Trimming left V 4 bases short and J 2 bases short, with 11 bases between.

The rearrangement uses TRBV2 and TRBJ2-2, with 16 positions matching TRBD2. J was trimmed by 6 bases and V by 8 bases; bases with no gene match: 12. Germline V gene sequence: CDR1 SNHLY, CDR2 FYNNEI. This CDR3 region has 18 residues. In DNA form, the CDR3 reads TGTGCCAGCTCCTTCCCGGGACTAGCGGGAGGGGGAGCCGGGGAGCTGTTTTTT. This translates into CASSFPGLAGGGAGELFF.

This clone was seen a single time. The V call is TRBV27, the J call TRBJ1-2; D is perhaps TRBD1 (6 bases). The CDR3 is made up of 15 amino acids. Trimming pared 0 bases from V and 2 bases from J, leaving 10 bases between. Germline CDR1 and CDR2: MNHEY and SMNVEV (reference sequence). CDR3 region: CASSLSLGANYGYTF. The CDR3 DNA is TGTGCCAGCAGTTTATCGCTGGGGGCGAACTATGGCTACACCTTC.

The V gene is TRBV4-1, the J gene TRBJ2-7; D gene ambiguous. CDR1 and CDR2 from the germline V gene are MGHRA and YSYEKL. The CDR3 loop spans 13 amino acids. Deletions cut 0 bases from V and 2 bases from J, with 5 bases between. The CDR3 sequence: CASSQEITYEQYF. CDR3 coding DNA: TGCGCCAGCAGCCAAGAGATTACCTACGAGCAGTACTTC.

This chain connects TRBV4-2 to TRBJ2-3; 7 positions match TRBD2. The germline V gene has CDR1 LGHNA and CDR2 YNFKEQ. Trimming at V came to 5 bases and at J to 0 bases, leaving 8 bases not matched to a gene. The CDR3 is 16 amino acids. The CDR3 DNA is TGTGCCAGCAGCAATGTAGCGGGTCCTAGCACAGATACGCAGTATTTT. Its translation is CASSNVAGPSTDTQYF.

The chain joins TRBV5-4 to TRBJ1-2, with unresolved D. V lost 4 bases and J lost 0, with 4 bases in between. The germline V gene encodes CDR1 SGHNT and CDR2 YYREEE (reference sequence). This CDR3 contains 12 residues. The CDR3 spells CASSGPNYGYTF. CDR3 DNA: TGTGCCAGCAGCGGGCCTAACTATGGCTACACCTTC.

This chain uses TRBV18 with TRBJ2-3; TRBD1 is a possible D gene (5 bases). This CDR3 is 16 amino acids long. Germline CDR1 KGHSH, CDR2 LQKENI. Trimming cost V 0 bases and J 2 bases, with 12 bases left between them. The CDR3 reads CASSPPGRTHTDTQYF. The DNA of the CDR3 is TGTGCCAGCTCACCACCGGGGCGAACTCACACAGATACGCAGTATTTT.

The V and J genes are TRBV19 and TRBJ1-6; D unclear. CDR1 and CDR2 from the germline V gene are LNHDA and SQIVND (reference sequence). V shed 4 bases and J shed 7 bases, with 14 bases lying between them. The CDR3 sequence is 15 residues long. CDR3 sequence: CASSTKPTRNSPLHF. The DNA for the CDR3 is TGTGCCAGTAGTACCAAACCCACCCGGAATTCACCCCTCCACTTT.

The genes are TRBV2 and TRBJ2-3; 8 nucleotides match TRBD2. Germline CDR1 reads SNHLY; CDR2 reads FYNNEI. Trimming cost V 5 bases and J 0 bases; bases outside gene matches: 7. There are 16 residues in the CDR3. CDR3 in amino acids: CASSLRASGSTDTQYF. DNA for the CDR3: TGTGCCAGCAGTCTACGGGCTAGCGGGAGCACAGATACGCAGTATTTT.

Concerning this clone: The junction shows a germline mismatch at one end, possibly a read error. The rearrangement uses TRBV7-7 and TRBJ2-2; D might be TRBD2 (6 bases). This CDR3 region has 16 residues. Germline loops: CDR1 SSHAT, CDR2 FNYEAQ (reference sequence). CDR3 protein: CASSLFTSSNTGELFF. The CDR3 DNA follows: TGTGCTAGCAGCTTGTTTACTAGCAGCAACACCGGGGAGCTGTTTTTT. Using reference TRBV7-7 and TRBJ2-2 for the parts outside the CDR3, the full variable domain is GAGVSQSPRYKVTKRGQDVTLRCDPISSHATLYWYQQALGQGPEFLTYFNYEAQPDKSGLPSDRFSAERPEGSISTLTIQRTEQRDSAMYRCASSLFTSSNTGELFFGEGSRLTVL.

The gene calls are TRBV14 and TRBJ2-1; 10 bases fit TRBD2. CDR1 is SGHDN, CDR2 FVKESK, per germline. The CDR3 runs 18 residues. V gave up 0 bases and J gave up 9 bases; unmatched junction bases: 14. The CDR3, as DNA: TGTGCCAGCAGCCAAGATCCACTGGAGCGGGAGGGGTCGAGTGAGCAGTTCTTC. It codes for CASSQDPLEREGSSEQFF.

V usage is TRBV27 and J usage is TRBJ2-1, with D uncertain. This CDR3 is 13 amino acids long. Germline CDR1 MNHEY, CDR2 SMNVEV (reference sequence). The ends were cut back, 3 bases at V and 3 bases at J, with 6 bases in the middle. The CDR3 protein is CASSLGIYNEQFF. The CDR3, as DNA: TGTGCCAGCAGTTTGGGCATCTACAATGAGCAGTTCTTC.

This chain connects TRBV5-1 to TRBJ2-1; D is unresolved. V lost 0 bases to trimming and J lost 6 bases, with 1 base between them. The CDR3 length is 11 residues. Germline V gene data show CDR1 as SGHRS and CDR2 as YFSETQ. Written as DNA, the CDR3 is TGCGCCAGCAGCTTGGCCAATGAGCAGTTCTTC. This translates into CASSLANEQFF.

The rearrangement links TRBV6-5 to TRBJ2-5, with D uncertain. Trimming left V 10 bases short and J 6 bases short, with 18 bases between. This CDR3 region has 13 residues. Germline CDR1 MNHEY, CDR2 SVGAGI. The CDR3 bases are TGTGCCACCATCCCCCCGGGTACCCAGACCCAGTACTTC. This sequence encodes CATIPPGTQTQYF.

The rearrangement joins TRBV5-1 to TRBJ2-1, with 12 bases that match TRBD1. The V gene's germline CDR1 is SGHRS and CDR2 YFSETQ. V was pared by 0 bases and J by 10 bases, with 2 bases of the junction left unmatched. This CDR3 contains 14 residues. The CDR3 DNA reads as TGCGCCAGCAGCTTGGGGGACAGGGGGCGAGAGCAGTTCTTC. Protein sequence: CASSLGDRGREQFF.

The CDR3 region is CASSTGPSSYEQYF. The DNA of the CDR3 is TGTGCCAGCAGCACCGGGCCTAGCTCCTACGAGCAGTACTTC. V gene TRBV9 combines with J gene TRBJ2-7; no clear D. V gave up 4 bases and J gave up 0 bases, with 11 bases separating them. The CDR3 consists of 14 residues. CDR1 and CDR2 from the germline V gene are SGDLS and YYNGEE.

The chain is built from TRBV11-2 and TRBJ2-5, with TRBD1 matching 10 bases. The germline CDR1 and CDR2 sequences are SGHAT and FQNNGV. The CDR3 covers 16 residues. V shed 3 bases, J shed 4 bases, and the junction held 8 bases outside the gene matches. Here the CDR3 DNA reads TGTGCCAGCAGCTTGGGACAGGGGCGAGACCGAGAGACCCAGTACTTC. Residues: CASSLGQGRDRETQYF.

The rearrangement uses TRBV10-3 and TRBJ1-5; D remains ambiguous. V lost 2 bases to trimming and J lost 4 bases, with 12 bases between them. Per the germline V gene, CDR1 is ENHRY and CDR2 is SYGVKD. The CDR3 consists of 15 residues. The CDR3 sequence is CAISEAGLGNQPQHF. DNA for the CDR3: TGTGCCATCAGTGAGGCCGGGTTAGGGAATCAGCCCCAGCATTTT.

This sequence joins TRBV5-1 and TRBJ2-3; D uncertain. V was pared by 4 bases and J by 2 bases, with 14 bases between. The CDR3 loop spans 15 amino acids. CDR1 is SGHRS and CDR2 is YFSETQ in the germline V gene. The CDR3 sequence is CASSTVPSYTDTQYF. CDR3 nucleotides: TGCGCCAGCAGCACCGTACCCAGTTACACAGATACGCAGTATTTT.

This clone was detected only once. The V call is TRBV9, the J call TRBJ1-3; D might be TRBD1 (6 bases). The CDR3 has 16 residues. Trimming removed 3 bases at V and 0 bases at J, with 13 bases between. Germline V gene lookup returns CDR1 SGDLS and CDR2 YYNGEE. The CDR3 DNA sequence: TGTGCCAGCAGCGCGACAGGAGCCAGCTCTGGAAACACCATATATTTT. As protein: CASSATGASSGNTIYF.

The chain joins TRBV10-3 to TRBJ1-1, with 8 bases fitting TRBD1. The CDR3 covers 16 residues. CDR1 and CDR2 (germline): ENHRY, SYGVKD. V trimming: 3 bases; J trimming: 1 base; junction bases outside the gene matches: 7. CDR3 coding DNA: TGTGCCATCAGTGATGGGACGACAGGGGCGAACACTGAAGCTTTCTTT. Protein: CAISDGTTGANTEAFF.

The CDR3 DNA reads as TGTGCCTGGAGTGGGGGTATAGATAGCTCCTACGAGCAGTACTTC. Translation gives CAWSGGIDSSYEQYF. This rearrangement joins TRBV30 to TRBJ2-7; D ambiguous. CDR1 GTSNPN and CDR2 SVGIG come from the germline V gene (reference sequence). V was pared by 1 base and J by 0 bases, with 13 bases between. The CDR3 spans 15 residues.

The chain uses TRBV27 and TRBJ2-3; no firm D call. This CDR3 region has 14 residues. V dropped 3 bases and J dropped 6 bases, with 13 bases sitting between them. In germline, CDR1 is MNHEY, CDR2 SMNVEV (reference sequence). CDR3 residues: CASSLSLNRDTQYF. The CDR3 bases are TGTGCCAGCAGTTTGTCCCTTAACCGGGATACGCAGTATTTT.